Shown below are 20 T cell receptor beta chains from a single sample sequenced in a study of cytomegalovirus exposure and HLA in healthy donors. Primers: 60 Vbeta forward and 13 Jbeta reverse. Sequencing used immunoSEQ multiplex PCR; TCRdb keeps in-frame clones, though not all of them. This sample contains around 210,000 clones. The sequenced material came from PBMCs. The receptors derive from a girl aged 2-10 years in good health and CMV-seropositive.

The V gene is TRBV7-2, the J gene TRBJ2-3, with 10 bases fitting TRBD2. The V gene end was trimmed by 4 bases and the J gene end by 10 bases; junction bases not matched to a gene: 8. Germline V gene sequence: CDR1 SGHTA, CDR2 FQGNSA. CDR3 length: 14 residues. The CDR3, as DNA: TGTGCCAGCAGCTCAGGACTAGCGGAGGGAGCGCAGTATTTT. Translated: CASSSGLAEGAQYF.

V gene TRBV2 combines with J gene TRBJ2-1; TRBD2 matches at 8 bases. Germline V lookup: CDR1 SNHLY, CDR2 FYNNEI. The CDR3 runs to 18 residues. The V and J ends lost 0 bases and 8 bases, in that order; junction bases with no gene match: 15. The CDR3 is CASSEAGTRTAEGDEQFF. The CDR3 DNA reads TGTGCCAGCAGTGAAGCAGGGACTAGGACGGCTGAAGGGGATGAGCAGTTCTTC.

In terms of frequency, this clone is medium-sized. The chain recombines TRBV30 with TRBJ1-1, with a weak D call TRBD1 (5 bases). This CDR3 has 14 amino acids. Trimming removed 3 bases at V and 1 base at J, with 12 bases between. Germline CDR1 and CDR2: GTSNPN and SVGIG (reference sequence). The CDR3 sequence is CAWRGGVGNTEAFF. The CDR3 coding sequence is TGTGCCTGGAGGGGGGGGGTTGGGAACACTGAAGCTTTCTTT.

The chain links TRBV11-2 to TRBJ2-5; maybe TRBD2 (6 bases). CDR1 and CDR2 from the germline V gene are SGHAT and FQNNGV. Trimming stripped 5 bases from V and 2 bases from J, with 15 bases between. The CDR3 sequence is 15 residues long. The CDR3 protein is CASSPGVTAQETQYF. CDR3 bases: TGTGCCAGCAGCCCGGGGGTTACGGCGCAAGAGACCCAGTACTTC.

This chain connects TRBV27 to TRBJ2-1, with D uncertain. The CDR3 contains 13 residues. The V gene's germline CDR1 is MNHEY and CDR2 SMNVEV (reference sequence). Deletions cut 3 bases from V and 8 bases from J, with 11 bases between. DNA of the CDR3: TGTGCCAGCAGTTTTGACGACGCGGATGAGCAGTTCTTC. Its translation is CASSFDDADEQFF.

V usage is TRBV9 and J usage is TRBJ2-3, with D possibly being TRBD2 (5 bases). In germline, CDR1 is SGDLS, CDR2 YYNGEE. Trimming removed 0 bases from V and 5 bases from J, with 13 bases in between. This CDR3 has 15 residues. Here the CDR3 reads CASSVDGPRGDTQYF. The DNA for the CDR3 is TGTGCCAGCAGCGTAGACGGTCCCCGGGGAGATACGCAGTATTTT.

The chain couples TRBV7-2 to TRBJ2-5, with 13 bases that match TRBD2. This CDR3 is built from 19 residues. From germline, CDR1 is SGHTA and CDR2 FQGNSA. Trimming removed 5 bases from V and 3 bases from J; junction bases left unmatched: 15. The CDR3 region has the DNA TGTGCCAGCAGCCGATTTGGGACTAGCGGGACAGGTGGAGAAGAGACCCAGTACTTC. It translates to CASSRFGTSGTGGEETQYF.

In nucleotides, the CDR3 is TGTGCCACCAGCAGAGATCTCCTGGAAACTAGCGGGAGGGCCGTGCCCACATACAATGAGCAGTTCTTC. It yields the protein CATSRDLLETSGRAVPTYNEQFF. The chain is built from TRBV15 and TRBJ2-1; 13 nucleotides match TRBD2. V lost 0 bases, J lost 4 bases, and 21 bases stayed unmatched. The CDR3 totals 23 residues. Germline V gene sequence: CDR1 LNHNV, CDR2 YYDKDF (reference sequence).

The chain is built from TRBV28 and TRBJ2-7, with 8 positions matching TRBD2. CDR1 is MDHEN, CDR2 SYDVKM, per germline. CDR3 size: 17 residues. J was trimmed by 5 bases and V by 4 bases; bases with no gene match: 16. The CDR3 DNA sequence: TGTGCCAGCAGTTCCCACCTAGGACTAGCAGGTTCCCACGAGCAGTACTTC. Translating it yields CASSSHLGLAGSHEQYF.

This sequence joins TRBV6-1 and TRBJ1-5; 8 bases line up with TRBD1. The CDR3 spans 13 residues. Germline V gene data show CDR1 as MNHNS and CDR2 as SASEGT. V was clipped by 11 bases and J by 1 base; unmatched bases: 4. The CDR3 region is CAGGQESNQPQHF. In DNA form, the CDR3 reads TGTGCCGGGGGACAGGAAAGCAATCAGCCCCAGCATTTT.

The chain uses TRBV27 and TRBJ2-6; D is ambiguous. Per germline, CDR1 MNHEY and CDR2 SMNVEV (reference sequence). The CDR3 sequence is 14 residues long. Deletions cut 7 bases from V and 0 bases from J, with 7 bases between. The CDR3 nucleotides are TGTGCCAGCACTACAGCCTCTGGGGCCAACGTCCTGACTTTC. It yields the protein CASTTASGANVLTF.

The gene calls are TRBV28 and TRBJ2-7; tentatively, D is TRBD1 (5 bases). The CDR3 length is 14 residues. V lost 6 bases, J lost 2 bases, and 14 bases lay in between. Germline V gene lookup returns CDR1 MDHEN and CDR2 SYDVKM. Here the CDR3 DNA reads TGTGCCAGCAGGACTCCAGGGCTGACCTACGAGCAGTACTTC. It encodes CASRTPGLTYEQYF.

The rearrangement joins TRBV6-5 to TRBJ2-2, with a possible D match to TRBD1 (6 bases). The CDR3 sequence is 15 residues long. The V gene's germline CDR1 is MNHEY and CDR2 SVGAGI. With 2 bases removed from V and 4 bases from J, the gap between germline ends came to 11 bases. CDR3 loop: CASSYGQKITGELFF. The DNA for the CDR3 is TGTGCCAGCAGTTACGGACAGAAAATCACCGGGGAGCTGTTTTTT.

The chain couples TRBV27 to TRBJ1-2; TRBD1 aligns across 8 bases. This CDR3 is built from 14 residues. The germline CDR1 and CDR2 sequences are MNHEY and SMNVEV (reference sequence). J gave up 5 bases and V 3 bases, and 5 bases lay outside the gene matches. CDR3 amino acids: CASSFIDRGYGYTF. DNA of the CDR3: TGTGCCAGCAGTTTTATCGACAGGGGTTATGGCTACACCTTC.

The rearrangement uses TRBV29-1 and TRBJ1-1; D is possibly TRBD1 (6 bases). This CDR3 has 13 amino acids. Germline V gene lookup returns CDR1 SQVTM and CDR2 ANQGSEA. V was cut by 1 base and J by 0 bases, with 6 bases left in between. CDR3 region: CSVEGDMNTEAFF. The CDR3 DNA reads as TGCAGCGTTGAAGGGGACATGAACACTGAAGCTTTCTTT.

V usage is TRBV19 and J usage is TRBJ2-3; 9 nucleotides align to TRBD1. The germline gives CDR1 LNHDA, CDR2 SQIVND (reference sequence). This CDR3 region has 16 residues. After removal of 6 bases from V and 2 bases from J, the junction contained 9 bases not matched to a gene. The CDR3 is CASRGRGQGPTDTQYF. The CDR3 nucleotides read TGTGCCAGTAGGGGTCGGGGACAGGGTCCCACAGATACGCAGTATTTT.

This chain connects TRBV2 to TRBJ1-5, with a tentative D call TRBD1 (5 bases). V lost 7 bases and J 6 bases, leaving 16 bases between the germline ends. This CDR3 has 14 residues. The germline V gene encodes CDR1 SNHLY and CDR2 FYNNEI. The CDR3 nucleotides read TGTGCCAGCAAGCGGGGGGTTGAAGCTCAGCCCCAGCATTTT. The encoded protein is CASKRGVEAQPQHF.

V usage is TRBV7-9 and J usage is TRBJ2-1, with 8 bases aligning to TRBD2. Per germline, CDR1 SEHNR and CDR2 FQNEAQ (reference sequence). V lost 5 bases to trimming and J lost 8 bases; unmatched junction nucleotides: 8. The CDR3 length is 14 residues. CDR3 region: CASSAVHSGDEQFF. As DNA, the CDR3 is TGTGCCAGCAGCGCGGTTCATAGCGGGGATGAGCAGTTCTTC.

V and J are TRBV9 and TRBJ2-2, with TRBD2 identical over 14 bases. Germline CDR1 SGDLS, CDR2 YYNGEE. J was trimmed by 6 bases and V by 4 bases; bases with no gene match: 5. The CDR3 covers 16 residues. CDR3 region: CASSPGLAGGPGELFF. The CDR3 DNA follows: TGTGCCAGCAGCCCCGGACTAGCGGGAGGACCCGGGGAGCTGTTTTTT.

The rearrangement joins TRBV5-1 to TRBJ2-7, with TRBD2 identical over 11 bases. Trimming cost V 2 bases and J 2 bases; bases outside gene matches: 9. Germline assignment: CDR1 SGHRS and CDR2 YFSETQ. This CDR3 has 17 amino acids. Here the CDR3 reads CASSFMSGLADPYEQYF. As DNA, the CDR3 is TGCGCCAGCAGCTTTATGTCGGGACTAGCGGATCCCTACGAGCAGTACTTC.